This T cell receptor (beta chain) is drawn from a study of neurological immune-mediated disorders. This clonotype occurred many times. What it binds is unknown. Germline V lookup: CDR1 SQVTM, CDR2 ANQGSEA. V was cut by 6 bases and J by 2 bases, with 21 bases left in between. This CDR3 comprises 16 residues. The time point here: technical triplicate 1. Libraries from sorted cells each used about a million CD4+ or CD8+ T cells. Study results and caveats: CDR3 amino acid sequences of expanded clones were not shared across subjects, a result suggesting private repertoires in all groups. While HTLV-1-associated myelopathy showed the greatest TCR clonal expansion, multiple sclerosis showed the least, falling below healthy controls.

TCRdb re-called the 5' RACE reads through MiXCR, storing one row per CDR3 protein. The sample records 20,000 to 30,000 distinct CDR3 sequences, over 10% being singletons. The TCR comes from a female donor with HTLV-1-associated myelopathy (HAM/TSP). This chain links TRBV29-1 with TRBJ2-3, with D perhaps TRBD2 (6 bases). The sample was CD4+ T cells from blood. The CDR3 loop reads CSVQGGPKEYTDTQYF. CDR3 coding DNA: TGCAGCGTGCAAGGAGGGCCAAAAGAATACACAGATACGCAGTATTTT.